Given below is one T cell receptor (beta chain) in context. Its matching antigen is unknown. This specimen belongs to a study of Ad26.COV2.S vaccination and SARS-CoV-2 variants. Study overall: Each vaccinee took Ad26.COV2.S intramuscularly, once or twice 56 days apart. Overall study findings and caveats: Vaccinated and placebo-treated recipients had similar non-spike TCR breadth. The analyses of TCR breadth and depth may have understated the size of total T cell responses.

Sequencing was performed with immunoSEQ multiplex PCR; in TCRdb, only in-frame clones are kept and a portion is missing. The table includes roughly 240,000 clones, approximately 88% detected once. Treatment denoted: some 20 received Ad26.COV2.S at low or high dose, single or two shots; several received placebo; per-sample allocation not given. Specimens were obtained on day 63 following the first vaccine or placebo injection. A Boston adult aged 18-55 years was the donor. The J segment lost 6 bases and the V segment lost 5 bases, leaving 8 bases of the junction unmatched. The CDR3 is 15 amino acids. Germline V lookup: CDR1 MDHEN, CDR2 SYDVKM.

This rearrangement joins TRBV28 to TRBJ2-1; 9 bases agree with TRBD1. This sequence originates from a person aged 18-60 years who received the Ad26.COV2.S COVID-19 vaccine or a placebo. The sequencing here drew on peripheral blood, taken in a trial of Ad26.COV2.S vaccine versus placebo. The CDR3 loop is CASSPQGALGNEQFF. DNA for the CDR3: TGTGCCAGCAGTCCACAGGGGGCGCTTGGCAATGAGCAGTTCTTC.